This TCR beta chain was recorded in a study of T cell responses to AZD1222 COVID-19 vaccine. Points from the study as a whole: Samples come after the peak T cell response, not at day 14.

Notes on this clone: Its antigen is unidentified.

Second doses at about 4 or about 12 weeks were pooled. Libraries were prepared by immunoSEQ multiplex PCR; TCRdb keeps only in-frame clonotypes and omits some of them. The sample lists about 130,000 clones, about 85% seen once, with 4.4% in the top ten. The germline gives CDR1 SGHVS, CDR2 FQNEAQ. The CDR3 contains 15 residues. V was pared by 7 bases and J by 6 bases, with 8 bases of the junction left unmatched. The J gene is TRBJ1-5, the V gene TRBV7-8; 11 nucleotides agree with TRBD1. The clonotype originates from an adult who received the AZD1222 COVID-19 vaccine. The sequencing used peripheral blood, collected 28 days after the second AZD1222 dose. The CDR3 protein is CASNDGQGAGQPQHF. For the CDR3, the DNA is TGTGCCAGCAACGACGGACAGGGGGCTGGTCAGCCCCAGCATTTT.